Listed below are T cell receptor beta chains from one sample, sequenced in a study of shared clonotypes between healthy human individuals. Assay: immunoSEQ multiplex PCR; the TCRdb copy retains only in-frame clones and omits some. This table holds roughly 700,000 clones, over 65% found once. The sample taken for sequencing was memory CD4+ T cells sorted from blood. Receptors were obtained from a woman aged 30 to 39 in good health. Each CDR3 is given with its conserved first and last residue. The D gene is left open where the match is weak. The size of a clone is reported for some rows only, either as once, few or many, or as a class for expanded clones.

d_call: TRBD1
cdr3_length: 15
j_call: TRBJ2-3
clone_size: -
v_call: TRBV5-1
cdr3_nt: TGCGCCAGCAGCTATGGGGACAGGGTAACAGATACGCAGTATTTT
cdr3_aa: CASSYGDRVTDTQYF

d_call: -
cdr3_length: 13
j_call: TRBJ1-1
clone_size: -
v_call: TRBV11-2
cdr3_nt: TGTGCCAGCAGCTTAGATCGACACCGATCCGCTTTCTTT
cdr3_aa: CASSLDRHRSAFF

d_call: -
cdr3_length: 11
j_call: TRBJ2-1
clone_size: -
v_call: TRBV7-9
cdr3_nt: TGTGCCAGCAGCTCGCGGGGCGGGCAGTTCTTC
cdr3_aa: CASSSRGGQFF

d_call: TRBD2
cdr3_length: 14
j_call: TRBJ2-7
clone_size: -
v_call: TRBV6-1
cdr3_nt: TGTGCCAGCAACTTTGCTAGCGGTGCCTACGAGCAGTACTTC
cdr3_aa: CASNFASGAYEQYF

d_call: TRBD1
cdr3_length: 15
j_call: TRBJ1-2
clone_size: -
v_call: TRBV4-1
cdr3_nt: TGCGCCAGCAGCCAACCGACAGGGCGTAACTATGGCTACACCTTC
cdr3_aa: CASSQPTGRNYGYTF

d_call: -
cdr3_length: 13
j_call: TRBJ1-2
clone_size: -
v_call: TRBV7-2
cdr3_nt: TGTGCCAGCAGCTTGCAGGAAGACTATGGCTACACCTTC
cdr3_aa: CASSLQEDYGYTF

d_call: TRBD2
cdr3_length: 13
j_call: TRBJ2-1
clone_size: -
v_call: TRBV19
cdr3_nt: TGTGCCAGTAGGATTACTAGCGGGAGTAAGCAGTTCTTC
cdr3_aa: CASRITSGSKQFF

d_call: TRBD1
cdr3_length: 14
j_call: TRBJ1-2
clone_size: few
v_call: TRBV6-5
cdr3_nt: TGTGCCAGCTTGCCCGGGACAGGGGACTATGGCTACACCTTC
cdr3_aa: CASLPGTGDYGYTF

d_call: -
cdr3_length: 14
j_call: TRBJ2-6
clone_size: -
v_call: TRBV6-6
cdr3_nt: TGTGCCAGCAGCACAGGGACTGGGGCCAACGTCCTGACTTTC
cdr3_aa: CASSTGTGANVLTF

d_call: -
cdr3_length: 14
j_call: TRBJ2-2
clone_size: -
v_call: TRBV10-2
cdr3_nt: TGCGCCAGCAGTGAGTCTTCCAGCACCGGGGAGCTGTTTTTT
cdr3_aa: CASSESSSTGELFF

d_call: -
cdr3_length: 16
j_call: TRBJ2-3
clone_size: -
v_call: TRBV11-3
cdr3_nt: TGTGCCAGCAGCCGCGGGATCAATGGGGGCACAGATACGCAGTATTTT
cdr3_aa: CASSRGINGGTDTQYF

d_call: -
cdr3_length: 11
j_call: TRBJ2-5
clone_size: few
v_call: TRBV6-5
cdr3_nt: TGTGCCAGCAGTTACTCGAGCCAAGAGTACTTC
cdr3_aa: CASSYSSQEYF

d_call: -
cdr3_length: 13
j_call: TRBJ2-1
clone_size: -
v_call: TRBV6-1
cdr3_nt: TGTGCCAGCAGTGAAACCCCAGGGACGGAGCAGTTCTTC
cdr3_aa: CASSETPGTEQFF

d_call: TRBD2
cdr3_length: 15
j_call: TRBJ2-1
clone_size: few
v_call: TRBV2
cdr3_nt: TGTGCCAGCTGTGTGGGGACTAGCAGGTACAATGAGCAGTTCTTC
cdr3_aa: CASCVGTSRYNEQFF

d_call: TRBD2
cdr3_length: 16
j_call: TRBJ2-4
clone_size: -
v_call: TRBV13
cdr3_nt: TGTGCCAGCAGCTTAAGTCGGACTAGCGGGATTCGGATTCAGTACTTC
cdr3_aa: CASSLSRTSGIRIQYF

d_call: -
cdr3_length: 15
j_call: TRBJ2-2
clone_size: -
v_call: TRBV5-1
cdr3_nt: TGCGCCAGCAGCCCAAGACAGGAGAACACCGGGGAGCTGTTTTTT
cdr3_aa: CASSPRQENTGELFF

d_call: -
cdr3_length: 13
j_call: TRBJ1-2
clone_size: -
v_call: TRBV4-1
cdr3_nt: TGCGCCAGCAGCCAGTTCGCGGCACATGGCTACACCTTC
cdr3_aa: CASSQFAAHGYTF

d_call: -
cdr3_length: 16
j_call: TRBJ2-3
clone_size: -
v_call: TRBV4-1
cdr3_nt: TGCGCCAGCAGCCAAGGCAGCGGGCCTAGCACAGATACGCAGTATTTT
cdr3_aa: CASSQGSGPSTDTQYF

d_call: TRBD1
cdr3_length: 16
j_call: TRBJ2-3
clone_size: few
v_call: TRBV5-1
cdr3_nt: TGCGCCAGCAGCTTAGGGCAGGGGGCATCCACAGATACGCAGTATTTT
cdr3_aa: CASSLGQGASTDTQYF

d_call: -
cdr3_length: 13
j_call: TRBJ2-1
clone_size: few
v_call: TRBV28
cdr3_nt: TGTGCCAGCAGTTCTGGGGGAACGAATGAGCAGTTCTTC
cdr3_aa: CASSSGGTNEQFF

d_call: -
cdr3_length: 12
j_call: TRBJ1-2
clone_size: -
v_call: TRBV19
cdr3_nt: TGTGCCACGAACAGCCTAAGATATGGCTACACCTTC
cdr3_aa: CATNSLRYGYTF

d_call: -
cdr3_length: 15
j_call: TRBJ2-2
clone_size: -
v_call: TRBV5-1
cdr3_nt: TGCGCCAGCAGCTTGGTGGGGACGAACACCGGGGAGCTGTTTTTT
cdr3_aa: CASSLVGTNTGELFF

d_call: TRBD1
cdr3_length: 14
j_call: TRBJ1-1
clone_size: -
v_call: TRBV19
cdr3_nt: TGTGCCAGTAGTATAGGGACAGGGAACGGTGAAGCTTTCTTT
cdr3_aa: CASSIGTGNGEAFF

d_call: -
cdr3_length: 13
j_call: TRBJ1-2
clone_size: -
v_call: TRBV19
cdr3_nt: TGTGCCAGTAGTATAATGCGGAACTATGGCTACACCTTC
cdr3_aa: CASSIMRNYGYTF

d_call: -
cdr3_length: 15
j_call: TRBJ2-1
clone_size: -
v_call: TRBV5-1
cdr3_nt: TGCGCCAGCAGCTTGGCGTCAGGGACCTACAATGAGCAGTTCTTC
cdr3_aa: CASSLASGTYNEQFF

d_call: TRBD1
cdr3_length: 14
j_call: TRBJ2-7
clone_size: -
v_call: TRBV2
cdr3_nt: TGTGCCAGCAGTACAGACAGGGGCTCCTACGAGCAGTACTTC
cdr3_aa: CASSTDRGSYEQYF

d_call: TRBD2
cdr3_length: 13
j_call: TRBJ2-5
clone_size: -
v_call: TRBV7-8
cdr3_nt: TGTGCCAGCGATCCGGGGGGAAGGCAGACCCAGTACTTC
cdr3_aa: CASDPGGRQTQYF

d_call: -
cdr3_length: 15
j_call: TRBJ2-2
clone_size: -
v_call: TRBV4-1
cdr3_nt: TGCGCCAGCAGCCAAGGAATAAGGGGCACCGGGGAGCTGTTTTTT
cdr3_aa: CASSQGIRGTGELFF

d_call: -
cdr3_length: 12
j_call: TRBJ1-2
clone_size: -
v_call: TRBV5-6
cdr3_nt: TGTGCCAGCAGCTTCCAGGGGTATGGCTACACCTTC
cdr3_aa: CASSFQGYGYTF